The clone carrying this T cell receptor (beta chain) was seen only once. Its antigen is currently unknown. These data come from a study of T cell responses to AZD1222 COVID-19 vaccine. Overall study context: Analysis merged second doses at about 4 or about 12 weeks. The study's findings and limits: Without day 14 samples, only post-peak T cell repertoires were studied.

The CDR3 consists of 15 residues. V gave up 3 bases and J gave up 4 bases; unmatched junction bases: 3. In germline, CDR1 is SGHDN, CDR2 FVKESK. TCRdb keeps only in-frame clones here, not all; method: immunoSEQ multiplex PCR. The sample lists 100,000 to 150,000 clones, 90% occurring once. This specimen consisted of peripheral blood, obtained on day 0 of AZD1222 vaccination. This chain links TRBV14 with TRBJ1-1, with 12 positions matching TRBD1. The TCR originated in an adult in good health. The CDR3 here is CASSHGTGGGTEAFF. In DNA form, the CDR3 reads TGTGCCAGCAGCCACGGGACAGGGGGCGGCACTGAAGCTTTCTTT.